This T cell receptor (beta chain) is drawn from a study of CD8+ T cells in alopecia areata. This sample's treatment: oral pan-JAK inhibitor, 5-10 mg twice daily. There are a few counts of this clone. The authors extracted RNA and reverse transcribed it into cDNA as the sequencing template. TCRdb's copy holds only in-frame clones and misses some; the assay was immunoSEQ multiplex PCR. The repertoire holds around 300,000 clones, with 50% to 75% as singletons. V was shortened by 7 bases and J by 0 bases, with 13 bases between the two germline ends. Germline CDR1 reads SEHNR; CDR2 reads FQNEAQ (reference sequence). The CDR3 consists of 15 residues.

This TCR came from a human donor with alopecia areata. The V call is TRBV7-9, the J call TRBJ2-1; tentatively, D is TRBD1 (6 bases). Here the sequenced sample was CD4+ T cells sorted from blood, taken at roughly week 53, from a patient treated with tofacitinib. The CDR3, as DNA: TGTGCCAGCAACCTCAGGGGTGGCTCCTACAATGAGCAGTTCTTC. Translation: CASNLRGGSYNEQFF. The whole variable domain, filled in from reference TRBV7-9 and TRBJ2-1, reads DTGVSQNPRHKITKRGQNVTFRCDPISEHNRLYWYRQTLGQGPEFLTYFQNEAQLEKSRLLSDRFSAERPKGSFSTLEIQRTEQGDSAMYLCASNLRGGSYNEQFFGPGTRLTVL.